This T cell receptor (beta chain) was documented in a study of blood T cell repertoires in COVID-19. J lost 0 bases, V lost 1 base, and 8 bases had no gene match. Germline assignment: CDR1 LGHNA and CDR2 YNFKEQ. This CDR3 has 18 amino acids. This clone was detected only once. TCRdb's copy holds only in-frame clones and misses some; the assay was immunoSEQ multiplex PCR. This sample has 200,000 to 300,000 clones; roughly 76% occur once, and the top ten carry 6.5% to 8.5%. What was sequenced was peripheral blood. The rearrangement uses TRBV4-2 and TRBJ2-2; 7 bases are a match to TRBD1. The sequence was collected from an elderly woman with COVID-19, enrolled during active disease. The CDR3 is CASSQAPIGTANTGELFF. The CDR3 DNA reads TGTGCCAGCAGCCAAGCTCCAATCGGGACAGCGAACACCGGGGAGCTGTTTTTT.